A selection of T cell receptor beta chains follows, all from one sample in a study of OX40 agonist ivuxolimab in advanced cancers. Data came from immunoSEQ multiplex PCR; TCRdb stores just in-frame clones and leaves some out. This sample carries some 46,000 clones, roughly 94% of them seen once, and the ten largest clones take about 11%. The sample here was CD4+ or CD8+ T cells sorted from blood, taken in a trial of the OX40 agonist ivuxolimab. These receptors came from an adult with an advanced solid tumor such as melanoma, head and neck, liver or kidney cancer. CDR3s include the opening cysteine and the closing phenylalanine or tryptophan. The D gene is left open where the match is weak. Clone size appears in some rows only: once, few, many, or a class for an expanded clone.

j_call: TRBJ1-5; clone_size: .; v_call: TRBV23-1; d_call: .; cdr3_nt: TGCGCCAGCAGTGGGGGATATAGCAATCAGCCCCAGCATTTT; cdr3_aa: CASSGGYSNQPQHF
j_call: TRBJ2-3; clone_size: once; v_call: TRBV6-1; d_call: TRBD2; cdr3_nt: TGTGCCAGCAGTGAACTACTAGCGAGACCCGAGGGGACGCAGTATTTT; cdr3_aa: CASSELLARPEGTQYF
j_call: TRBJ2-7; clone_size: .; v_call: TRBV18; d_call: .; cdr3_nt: TGTGCCAGCTCACCAATTAACAAGGCCGACGAGCAGTACTTC; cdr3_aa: CASSPINKADEQYF
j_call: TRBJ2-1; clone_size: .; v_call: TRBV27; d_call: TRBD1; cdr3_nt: TGTGCCAGCAGTTTAACAGGGGGGTCCGCCAATGAGCAGTTCTTC; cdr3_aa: CASSLTGGSANEQFF
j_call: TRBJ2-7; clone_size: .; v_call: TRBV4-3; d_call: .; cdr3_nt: TGCGCCAGCAGCCAAGGCCCTAGTGCCCCCTACGAGCAGTACTTC; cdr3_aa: CASSQGPSAPYEQYF
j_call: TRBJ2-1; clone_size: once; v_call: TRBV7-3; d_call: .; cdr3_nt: TGTGCCAGCAGCCCCTCATCAGGGGGGAAGGACAATGAGCAGTTCTTC; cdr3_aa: CASSPSSGGKDNEQFF
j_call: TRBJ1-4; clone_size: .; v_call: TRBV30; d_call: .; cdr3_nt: TGTGCCTGGAGAGGCTCGGGTAATGAAAAACTGTTTTTT; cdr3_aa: CAWRGSGNEKLFF
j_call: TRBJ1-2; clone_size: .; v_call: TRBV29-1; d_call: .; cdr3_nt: TGCAGCGTTGGCCAGGGATCTCTTGGCTACACCTTC; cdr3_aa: CSVGQGSLGYTF
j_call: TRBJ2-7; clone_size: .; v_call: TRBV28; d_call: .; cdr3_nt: TGTGCCAGCAGTCGTTGGGCGGGGGCCGGGGAGCAGTACTTC; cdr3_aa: CASSRWAGAGEQYF
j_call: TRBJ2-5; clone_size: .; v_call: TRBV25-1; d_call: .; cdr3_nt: TGTGCCAGCTCTGTGGTTGCGATCGAGACCCAGTACTTC; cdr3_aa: CASSVVAIETQYF
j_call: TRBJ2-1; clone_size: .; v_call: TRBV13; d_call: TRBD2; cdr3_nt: TGTGCCAGCAGCTTAGCACTAGCGGGAGATGAGCAGTTCTTC; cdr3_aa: CASSLALAGDEQFF
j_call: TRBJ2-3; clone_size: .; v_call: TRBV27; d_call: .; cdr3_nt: TGTGCCAGCAGCCAAGCTCCCTTCCGCACAGATACGCAGTATTTT; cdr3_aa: CASSQAPFRTDTQYF
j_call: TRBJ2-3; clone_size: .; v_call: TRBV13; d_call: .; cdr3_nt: TGTGCCAGCAGCTTAGTCAGGGGATCAAGCACAGATACGCAGTATTTT; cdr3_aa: CASSLVRGSSTDTQYF
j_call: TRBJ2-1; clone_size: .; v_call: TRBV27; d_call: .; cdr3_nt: TGTGCCAGCAGTCCGGGCCTCAGCTCCTACAATGAGCAGTTCTTC; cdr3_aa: CASSPGLSSYNEQFF
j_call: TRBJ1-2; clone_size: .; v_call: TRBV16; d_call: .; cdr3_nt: TGTGCCAGCAGCCACGGACCGGCTGACTATGGCTACACCTTC; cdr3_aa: CASSHGPADYGYTF
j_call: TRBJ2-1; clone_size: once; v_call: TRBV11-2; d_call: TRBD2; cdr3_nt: TGTGCCAGCAGCCCCTGGACTAGCGGGTACAATGAGCAGTTCTTC; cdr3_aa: CASSPWTSGYNEQFF
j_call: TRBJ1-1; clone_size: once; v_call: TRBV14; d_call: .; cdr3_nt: TGTGCCAGCAGAGAACGGGACGGGTTGAAGACTGAAGCTTTCTTT; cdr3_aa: CASRERDGLKTEAFF
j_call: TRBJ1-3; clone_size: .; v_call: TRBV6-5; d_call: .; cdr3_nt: TGTGCCAGCAGTTACTCTTATAATCCTGGAAACACCATATATTTT; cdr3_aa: CASSYSYNPGNTIYF
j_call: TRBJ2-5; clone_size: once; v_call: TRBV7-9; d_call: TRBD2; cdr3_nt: TGTGCCAGCAGCTTGGCGGGGGGCCCTGAAGAGACCCAGTACTTC; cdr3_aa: CASSLAGGPEETQYF
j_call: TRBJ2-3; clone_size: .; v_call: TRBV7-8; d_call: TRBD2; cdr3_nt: TGTGCCAGCGGATTAGCGGGATATTCAGATACGCAGTATTTT; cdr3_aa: CASGLAGYSDTQYF
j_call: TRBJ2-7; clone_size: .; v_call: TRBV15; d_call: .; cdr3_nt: TGTGCCACCAGCGTCCAGGCCTCCTACGAGCAGTACTTC; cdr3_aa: CATSVQASYEQYF
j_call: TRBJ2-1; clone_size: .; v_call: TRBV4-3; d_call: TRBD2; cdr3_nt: TGCGCCAGCAGCCAAGAGAGTCGACTAGCGGGATCCTACAATGAGCAGTTCTTC; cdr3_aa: CASSQESRLAGSYNEQFF
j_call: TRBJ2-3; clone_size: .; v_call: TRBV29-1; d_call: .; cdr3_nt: TGCAGCGTTGACGAGATAGATACGCAGTATTTT; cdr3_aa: CSVDEIDTQYF
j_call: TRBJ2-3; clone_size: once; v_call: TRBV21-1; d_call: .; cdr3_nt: TGTGCCAGCAGCAATTTTTCGGCAAGGAGCGGGAGGGCGGATACGCAGTATTTT; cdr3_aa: CASSNFSARSGRADTQYF
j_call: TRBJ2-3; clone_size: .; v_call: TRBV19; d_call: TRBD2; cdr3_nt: TGTGCCAGTAGTATTTCGCTGTCTGAGTTCTACGGCGGGAGTACAGATACGCAGTATTTT; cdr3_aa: CASSISLSEFYGGSTDTQYF
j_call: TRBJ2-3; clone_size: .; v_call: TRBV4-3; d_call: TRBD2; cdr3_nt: TGCGCCAGCAGCCAAGAGACGGCGGTAGCGGGAGTGGCAGATACGCAGTATTTT; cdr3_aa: CASSQETAVAGVADTQYF
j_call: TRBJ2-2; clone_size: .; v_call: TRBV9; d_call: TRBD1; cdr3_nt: TGTGCCAGCAGTTCTCCCGGGACAGACACCGGGGAGCTGTTTTTT; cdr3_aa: CASSSPGTDTGELFF
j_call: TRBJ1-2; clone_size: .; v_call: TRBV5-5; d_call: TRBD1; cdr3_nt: TGTGCCAGCAGCTTGGAAGGGACAGGTATCTATGGCTACACCTTC; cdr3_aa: CASSLEGTGIYGYTF
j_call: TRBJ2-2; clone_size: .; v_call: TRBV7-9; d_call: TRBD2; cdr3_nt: TGTGCCAGCAGCCGTACTAGCGGTGAGAACACCGGGGAGCTGTTTTTT; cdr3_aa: CASSRTSGENTGELFF
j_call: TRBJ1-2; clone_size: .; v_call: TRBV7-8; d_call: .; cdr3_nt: TGTGCCAGCAGCGGACACAGGAACCCAACAGGGAGCTACACCTTC; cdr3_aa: CASSGHRNPTGSYTF
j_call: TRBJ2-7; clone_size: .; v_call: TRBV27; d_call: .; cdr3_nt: TGTGCCAGTTCGGACCCAATAGGCGAGCAGTACTTC; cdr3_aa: CASSDPIGEQYF
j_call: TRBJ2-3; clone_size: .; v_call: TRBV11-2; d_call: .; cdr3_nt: TGTGCCAGCAGCTTAGGGGTCGAGGGAGCGCAGTATTTT; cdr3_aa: CASSLGVEGAQYF
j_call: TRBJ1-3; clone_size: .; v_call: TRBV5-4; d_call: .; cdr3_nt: TGTGCCAGCAGCTTGGGGAGTCCAACCGGAAACACCATATATTTT; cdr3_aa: CASSLGSPTGNTIYF
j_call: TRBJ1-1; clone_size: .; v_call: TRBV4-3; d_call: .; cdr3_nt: TGCGCCAGCAGCCAAGATTTAAAGAACAGTGAAGCTTTCTTT; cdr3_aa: CASSQDLKNSEAFF
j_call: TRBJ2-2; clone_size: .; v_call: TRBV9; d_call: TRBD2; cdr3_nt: TGTGCCAGCGGGACTAGCGGGACCCCGAACACCGGGGAGCTGTTTTTT; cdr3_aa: CASGTSGTPNTGELFF
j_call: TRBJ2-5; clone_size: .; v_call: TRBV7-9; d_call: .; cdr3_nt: TGTGCCAGCAGCTTAGGTTTTGGGGAAGAGACCCAGTACTTC; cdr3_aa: CASSLGFGEETQYF
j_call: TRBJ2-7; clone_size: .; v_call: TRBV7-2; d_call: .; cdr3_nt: TGTGCCAGCACCCTCCTTGGGGGCTACGAGCAGTACTTC; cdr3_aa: CASTLLGGYEQYF
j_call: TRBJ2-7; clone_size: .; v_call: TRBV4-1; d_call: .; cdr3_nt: TGCGCCAGCAGCCGCGGGACTCTCGAGGGGGAGCAGTACTTC; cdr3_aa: CASSRGTLEGEQYF
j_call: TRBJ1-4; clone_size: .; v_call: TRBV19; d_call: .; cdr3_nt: TGTGCCAGTAGTATGAGGTCAGCCGAAGAAAAACTGTTTTTT; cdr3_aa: CASSMRSAEEKLFF
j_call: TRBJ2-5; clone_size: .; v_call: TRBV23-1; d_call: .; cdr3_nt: TGCGCCAGCAGTCAATCGTTGGGACACCAAGAGACCCAGTACTTC; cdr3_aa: CASSQSLGHQETQYF
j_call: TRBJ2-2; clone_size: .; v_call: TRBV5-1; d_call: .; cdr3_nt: TGCGCCACCCCGGACGCCGGGAACGGGGAGCTGTTTTTT; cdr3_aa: CATPDAGNGELFF
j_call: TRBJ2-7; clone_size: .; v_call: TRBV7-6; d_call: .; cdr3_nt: TGTGCCAGCAGCCAGCTCGTGGGGTACGAGCAGTACTTC; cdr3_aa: CASSQLVGYEQYF
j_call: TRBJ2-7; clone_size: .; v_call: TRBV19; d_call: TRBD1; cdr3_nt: TGTGCCAGTAGCCCGGGACAGTTCGGCGAGCAGTACTTC; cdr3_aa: CASSPGQFGEQYF
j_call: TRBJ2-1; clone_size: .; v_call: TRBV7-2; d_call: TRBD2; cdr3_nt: TGTGCCAGCAGCTTAACCAGGAGCACTAGCGCAGTATACAATGAGCAGTTCTTC; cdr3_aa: CASSLTRSTSAVYNEQFF
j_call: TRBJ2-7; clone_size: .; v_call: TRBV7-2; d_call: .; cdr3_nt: TGTGCCAGCAGCCTGCGGGACAGATCTGTACACGAGCAGTACTTC; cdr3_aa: CASSLRDRSVHEQYF
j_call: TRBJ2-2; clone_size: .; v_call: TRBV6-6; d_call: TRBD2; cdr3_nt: TGTGCCAGCAGTTTTACTAGCGGGATCTTCTCCGGGGAGCTGTTTTTT; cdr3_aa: CASSFTSGIFSGELFF
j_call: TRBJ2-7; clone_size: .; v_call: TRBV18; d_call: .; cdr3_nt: TGTGCCAGCTCACTGGACAGCTACGAGCAGTACTTC; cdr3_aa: CASSLDSYEQYF
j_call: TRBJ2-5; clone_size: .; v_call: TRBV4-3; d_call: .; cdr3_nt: TGCGCCAGCAGCCAGGCCGGGCTCCAAGAGACCCAGTACTTC; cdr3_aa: CASSQAGLQETQYF
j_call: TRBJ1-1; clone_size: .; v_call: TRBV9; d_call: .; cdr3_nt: TGTGCCAGCAGCGCGGCCCTTACGAACACTGAAGCTTTCTTT; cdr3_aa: CASSAALTNTEAFF
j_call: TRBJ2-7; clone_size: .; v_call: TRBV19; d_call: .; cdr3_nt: TGTGCCAGTAGTATAGCCGGGACCCGCTACGAGCAGTACTTC; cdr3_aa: CASSIAGTRYEQYF
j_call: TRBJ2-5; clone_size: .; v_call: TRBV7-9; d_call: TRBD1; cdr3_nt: TGTGCCAGCAGCTTAGCGCTGGACAGGGACCCCGAGATCCAGTACTTC; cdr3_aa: CASSLALDRDPEIQYF
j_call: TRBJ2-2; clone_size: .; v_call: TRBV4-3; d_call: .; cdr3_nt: TGCGCCAGCAGCCAAGGGACTGGTGGGACCGGGGAGCTGTTTTTT; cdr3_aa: CASSQGTGGTGELFF
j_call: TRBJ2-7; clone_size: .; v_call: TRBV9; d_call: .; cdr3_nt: TGTGCCAGCAGCGTAGGGGTGTCCTACGAGCAGTACTTC; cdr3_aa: CASSVGVSYEQYF
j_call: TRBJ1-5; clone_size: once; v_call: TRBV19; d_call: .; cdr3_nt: TGTGCCAGTAGTATTGACGCGGGATTTGGTCAGCCCCAGCATTTT; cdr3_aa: CASSIDAGFGQPQHF
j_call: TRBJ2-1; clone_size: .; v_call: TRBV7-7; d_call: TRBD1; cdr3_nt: TGTGCTAGCAGCTTAGGACAGGGGGGGAACAATGAGCAGTTCTTC; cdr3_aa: CASSLGQGGNNEQFF
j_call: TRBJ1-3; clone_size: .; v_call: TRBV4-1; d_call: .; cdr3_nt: TGCGCCAGCAGCCGTGACAGATACTCTGGAAACACCATATATTTT; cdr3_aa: CASSRDRYSGNTIYF
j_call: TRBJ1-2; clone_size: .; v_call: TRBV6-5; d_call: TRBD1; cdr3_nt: TGTGCCAGCAGTTACTCGGGACAGGGTGTCTATTATGGCTACACCTTC; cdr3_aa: CASSYSGQGVYYGYTF
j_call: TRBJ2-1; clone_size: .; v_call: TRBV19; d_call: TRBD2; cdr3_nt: TGTGCCAGTAGTGGACTAGCGGGGGACAATGAGCAGTTCTTC; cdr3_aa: CASSGLAGDNEQFF
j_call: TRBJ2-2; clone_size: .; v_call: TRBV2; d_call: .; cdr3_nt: TGTGCCAGCGCCTCGACAGAGAACACCGGGGAGCTGTTTTTT; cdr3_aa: CASASTENTGELFF
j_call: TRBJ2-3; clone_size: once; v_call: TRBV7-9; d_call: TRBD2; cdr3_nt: TGTGCCAGCAGCACTAGCGGGAGGTGGGATACGCAGTATTTT; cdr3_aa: CASSTSGRWDTQYF